This TCR beta chain is from a study of T cells in Graves' hyperthyroidism and ophthalmopathy. As for the study in general: The authors collected peripheral blood at initial diagnosis, before any treatment.

TCR beta CDR3 region amplification was performed from RNA transcripts. HTBI primers drove first-round RT-PCR of the TCR CDR3. TCRdb re-called the multiplex PCR reads with MiXCR, one entry per CDR3 protein. This repertoire shows roughly 580,000 distinct CDR3 sequences, roughly 14% found once; its top ten account for almost 6%. Germline-derived CDR1 and CDR2 are SNHLY and FYNNEI. V shed 4 bases and J 4 bases; nucleotides not matched to a gene: 5. The CDR3 extends over 15 amino acids. This clonotype was observed at least ten times. Reasons for excluding patients were uncontrolled infection, other autoimmune disease, pregnancy or lactation. Diagnoses were made from clinical symptoms, serum measures (thyroxine and TRAb), thyroid ultrasound and orbital computed tomography. The authors obtained PBMCs from 10 ml of fresh peripheral blood.

This chain links TRBV2 with TRBJ2-2; 8 nucleotides line up with TRBD2. This clonotype was obtained from a woman aged 25 to 39 with Graves' hyperthyroidism that later progressed to Graves' ophthalmopathy. The sample consisted of blood. CDR3 region: CASSANGRATGELFF. The CDR3 DNA follows: TGTGCCAGCAGTGCTAACGGGAGGGCCACCGGGGAGCTGTTTTTT.